These 6 T cell receptor beta chains share one sample of origin, sequenced in a study of OX40 agonist ivuxolimab in advanced cancers. Some clones are missing from TCRdb's copy, which holds only in-frame ones; the method was immunoSEQ multiplex PCR. Of roughly 38,000 clones listed, around 87% are singletons. The specimen comprised CD4+ or CD8+ T cells sorted from blood, sampled in a trial of the OX40 agonist ivuxolimab. The origin of the receptors is an adult with an advanced solid tumor such as melanoma, head and neck, liver or kidney cancer.

The rearrangement uses TRBV29-1 and TRBJ2-2; D might be TRBD1 (5 bases). The CDR3 spans 14 residues. Germline V lookup: CDR1 SQVTM, CDR2 ANQGSEA. Trimming stripped 1 base from V and 1 base from J, with 7 bases between. The CDR3 reads CSVEGTQNTGELFF. The CDR3 coding sequence is TGCAGCGTTGAAGGGACACAGAACACCGGGGAGCTGTTTTTT.

This rearrangement joins TRBV7-2 to TRBJ2-2; D is ambiguous. From germline, CDR1 is SGHTA and CDR2 FQGNSA. The CDR3 extends over 14 amino acids. Deletions cut 3 bases from V and 1 base from J, with 6 bases between. CDR3 amino acids: CASSFEQNTGELFF. The CDR3 nucleotides are TGTGCCAGCAGCTTTGAACAGAACACCGGGGAGCTGTTTTTT.

This clone has only one observation. V and J are TRBV7-2 and TRBJ2-7; 7 nucleotides align to TRBD1. Germline-derived CDR1 and CDR2 are SGHTA and FQGNSA. Unmatched junction bases numbered 2, after V lost 1 base and J lost 5 bases. The CDR3 is 13 residues long. The CDR3 protein is CASSLGTGDEQYF. DNA of the CDR3: TGTGCCAGCAGCTTAGGCACAGGGGACGAGCAGTACTTC.

The chain employs TRBV18 and TRBJ2-1; 8 bases are shared with TRBD1. In germline, CDR1 is KGHSH, CDR2 LQKENI. With V trimmed by 3 bases and J by 6 bases, 7 bases remained unmatched. The CDR3 length is 15 residues. CDR3 in amino acids: CASSPGQGSGNEQFF. The CDR3 nucleotides are TGTGCCAGCTCACCCGGACAGGGATCAGGCAATGAGCAGTTCTTC.

The V gene is TRBV6-1, the J gene TRBJ2-1; unclear D gene. The CDR3 has 12 amino acids. V was shortened by 8 bases and J by 4 bases, with 9 bases between the two germline ends. The germline V gene encodes CDR1 MNHNS and CDR2 SASEGT. CDR3 region: CASASIYNEQFF. The DNA for the CDR3 is TGTGCCAGCGCGAGTATTTACAATGAGCAGTTCTTC.

The gene calls are TRBV4-2 and TRBJ2-3; D is uncertain. The germline V gene has CDR1 LGHNA and CDR2 YNFKEQ. Trimming took 1 base from V and 4 from J, leaving 6 bases between them. The CDR3 has 13 amino acids. The CDR3 DNA sequence: TGTGCCAGCAGCCAAGGGCTGTCAGATACGCAGTATTTT. Translating it yields CASSQGLSDTQYF.